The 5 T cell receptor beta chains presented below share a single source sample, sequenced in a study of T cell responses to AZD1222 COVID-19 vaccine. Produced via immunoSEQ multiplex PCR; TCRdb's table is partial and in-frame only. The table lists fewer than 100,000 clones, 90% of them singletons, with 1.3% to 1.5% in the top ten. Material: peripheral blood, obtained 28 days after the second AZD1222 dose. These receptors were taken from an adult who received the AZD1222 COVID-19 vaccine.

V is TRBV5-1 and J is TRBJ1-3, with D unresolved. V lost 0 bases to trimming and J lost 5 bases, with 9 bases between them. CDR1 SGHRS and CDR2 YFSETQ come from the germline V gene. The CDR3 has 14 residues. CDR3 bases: TGCGCCAGCAGCTTGGAACCGGGCAGAAACACCATATATTTT. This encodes CASSLEPGRNTIYF.

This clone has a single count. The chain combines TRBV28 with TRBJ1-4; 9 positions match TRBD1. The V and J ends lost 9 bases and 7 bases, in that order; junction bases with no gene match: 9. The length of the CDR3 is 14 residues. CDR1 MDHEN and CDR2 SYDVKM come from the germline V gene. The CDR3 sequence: CASHPGQGVEKLFF. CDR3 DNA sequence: TGTGCCAGTCATCCGGGACAGGGTGTTGAAAAACTGTTTTTT.

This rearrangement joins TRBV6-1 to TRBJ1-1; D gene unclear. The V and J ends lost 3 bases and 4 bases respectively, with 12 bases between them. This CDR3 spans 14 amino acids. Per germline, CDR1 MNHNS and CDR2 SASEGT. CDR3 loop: CASSEDWGGTEAFF. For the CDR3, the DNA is TGTGCCAGCAGTGAGGACTGGGGAGGCACTGAAGCTTTCTTT.

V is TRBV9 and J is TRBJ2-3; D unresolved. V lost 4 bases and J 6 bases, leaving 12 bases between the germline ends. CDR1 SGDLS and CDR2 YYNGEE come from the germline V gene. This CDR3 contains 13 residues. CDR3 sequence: CASSSQGPDTQYF. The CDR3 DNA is TGTGCCAGCAGCTCCCAAGGACCGGATACGCAGTATTTT.

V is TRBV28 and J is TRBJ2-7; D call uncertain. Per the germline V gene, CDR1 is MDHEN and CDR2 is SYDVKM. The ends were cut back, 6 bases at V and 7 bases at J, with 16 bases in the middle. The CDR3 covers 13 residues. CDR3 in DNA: TGTGCCAGCAGCCCCCCCTACAGTACAGAGCAGTACTTC. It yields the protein CASSPPYSTEQYF.